These T cell receptor beta chains were read from a single sample in a study of CD8 T cells in Susac syndrome. Each CDR3 protein gets one entry after TCRdb re-called the immunoSEQ multiplex PCR reads with MiXCR. Among over 150,000 distinct CDR3 sequences listed, 90% to 95% were seen once. Sequenced input: CD4+ T cells from PBMCs. The receptors were gathered from a human donor with multiple sclerosis. Both conserved end residues are part of each CDR3. D genes are given only for firm matches. Rows may omit the clone size; those that give it use once, few, many or a size class.

TRBJ1-2	11	TRBV20-1	NA	NA	CSGSPSRGYTF	TGCAGTGGTTCCCCGAGCCGTGGCTACACCTTC
TRBJ1-1	13	TRBV7-9	NA	NA	CASSPSSGAGAFF	TGTGCCAGCAGCCCCTCCTCAGGGGCGGGGGCTTTCTTT
TRBJ2-7	14	TRBV3-1	NA	TRBD2	CASSQGWGGPEQYF	TGTGCCAGCAGCCAAGGATGGGGAGGGCCCGAGCAGTACTTC
TRBJ1-1	16	TRBV3-1	once	NA	CASSPPGGGPNTEAFF	TGTGCCAGCAGCCCCCCCGGCGGGGGGCCGAACACTGAAGCTTTCTTT
TRBJ2-2	16	TRBV4-1	NA	TRBD2	CASSLRGLAGTGELFF	TGCGCCAGCAGCCTCCGGGGGCTAGCGGGGACCGGGGAGCTGTTTTTT
TRBJ1-5	12	TRBV24-1	NA	NA	CATRGDNQPQHF	TGTGCCACCAGGGGGGACAATCAGCCCCAGCATTTT
TRBJ2-2	12	TRBV18	NA	NA	CASSPDHGELFF	TGTGCCAGCTCACCAGACCACGGGGAGCTGTTTTTT
TRBJ1-3	10	TRBV29-1	NA	NA	CSVFPNTIYF	TGCAGCGTCTTTCCAAACACCATATATTTT
TRBJ2-3	13	TRBV29-1	NA	NA	CSVPTSGSDTQYF	TGCAGCGTTCCTACTAGTGGGTCAGATACGCAGTATTTT
TRBJ2-7	15	TRBV7-8	NA	NA	CASSFSARVSYEQYF	TGTGCCAGCAGCTTCTCTGCCAGGGTGTCCTACGAGCAGTACTTC
TRBJ2-1	14	TRBV9	NA	NA	CASSVGPGRPEQFF	TGTGCCAGCAGCGTAGGCCCCGGGAGACCTGAGCAGTTCTTC
TRBJ1-2	14	TRBV20-1	NA	TRBD1	CSARRQGERGGYTF	TGCAGTGCCCGACGACAGGGGGAACGGGGTGGCTACACCTTC
TRBJ2-3	12	TRBV24-1	NA	NA	CATSDFSDTQYF	TGTGCCACCAGTGATTTCTCAGATACGCAGTATTTT